The 7 T cell receptor beta chains in this list originate from one sample, sequenced in a study of blood T cell repertoires in COVID-19. This table comes from immunoSEQ multiplex PCR, and its TCRdb copy is limited to in-frame clones, with some not included. The sample includes about 400,000 clones, approximately 88% of them seen just once. The sequencing input was peripheral blood. These receptors all stem from a man aged 40-49 years with acute or convalescent COVID-19.

DNA of the CDR3: TGTGCCTGGAGTCCCAGGGGACTAGCGGGACGCACAGATACGCAGTATTTT. Its translation: CAWSPRGLAGRTDTQYF. The genes are TRBV30 and TRBJ2-3; TRBD2 matches 13 bases. CDR1 GTSNPN and CDR2 SVGIG come from the germline V gene (reference sequence). The CDR3 runs to 17 residues. V lost 2 bases to trimming and J lost 1 base; unmatched junction nucleotides: 6.

This chain links TRBV7-9 with TRBJ1-4; possibly TRBD1 for D (5 bases). The V gene lost 2 bases and the J gene lost 7 bases, with 11 bases spanning the gap. CDR1 is SEHNR and CDR2 is FQNEAQ in the germline V gene (reference sequence). The CDR3 covers 14 residues. As DNA, the CDR3 is TGTGCCAGCAGCTTATGGCAGGGAGGTGAAAAACTGTTTTTT. Protein sequence: CASSLWQGGEKLFF.

V is TRBV2 and J is TRBJ1-2; no firm D call. Trimming removed 6 bases at V and 1 base at J, with 18 bases between. CDR3 size: 16 residues. Germline-derived CDR1 and CDR2 are SNHLY and FYNNEI. The CDR3 sequence is CASRLLGRPINYGYTF. The CDR3 DNA sequence: TGTGCCAGCAGGCTTTTGGGCCGGCCTATTAACTATGGCTACACCTTC.

The V gene is TRBV30, the J gene TRBJ1-3; the D is unclear. CDR1 GTSNPN and CDR2 SVGIG come from the germline V gene (reference sequence). This CDR3 is built from 14 residues. The germline V and J ends were trimmed by 3 bases and 0 bases, with 9 bases remaining between them. For the CDR3, the DNA is TGTGCCTGGAGCACTAGTATCTCTGGAAACACCATATATTTT. Protein product: CAWSTSISGNTIYF. Full variable domain (missing parts from reference TRBV30 and TRBJ1-3): SQTIHQWPATLVQPVGSPLSLECTVEGTSNPNLYWYRQAAGRGLQLLFYSVGIGQISSEVPQNLSASRPQDRQFILSSKKLLLSDSGFYLCAWSTSISGNTIYFGEGSWLTVV.

V is TRBV3-1 (or the pseudogene TRBV3-2) and J is TRBJ1-3, with D uncertain. Germline loops: CDR1 LGHDT, CDR2 YNNKEL (reference sequence). CDR3 length: 14 amino acids. V was pared by 9 bases and J by 3 bases, with 15 bases between. CDR3 DNA: TGTGCCAGTACCCGGGGAGGGTTTGGAAACACCATATATTTT. This sequence encodes CASTRGGFGNTIYF.

A few counts support this clone. The rearrangement uses TRBV21-1 and TRBJ1-5; the tabulated D call, TRBD1, remains unverified against the DNA. TRBV21-1 represents a pseudogene. There are 14 residues in the CDR3. The CDR3 DNA follows: TGTGCCAGCGGCGACAGCTATAGCAATCAGCCCCAGCATTTT. It specifies CASGDSYSNQPQHF.

This clone showed up just once. The rearrangement links TRBV28 to TRBJ1-2; 9 positions agree with TRBD1. Germline trimming cut 5 bases from V and 1 base from J; bases unmatched to any gene: 11. This CDR3 has 17 residues. Germline CDR1 and CDR2: MDHEN and SYDVKM. The CDR3, as DNA: TGTGCCAGCAGTAAAACAGGGGGCGATAGGAATAACTATGGCTACACCTTC. Its translation is CASSKTGGDRNNYGYTF.